The TCR beta chain under discussion was sequenced for a study of T cell responses to AZD1222 COVID-19 vaccine. The CDR3 has 12 residues. The V end was cut by 6 bases, the J end by 2 bases, with 5 bases between. CDR1 and CDR2 from the germline V gene are MNHEY and SVGAGI. The data were produced by immunoSEQ multiplex PCR, yet TCRdb's version contains in-frame clones alone and is incomplete. The repertoire has 90,000 to 95,000 clones, 91% of them found once; the top ten carry approximately 8.3%. The sample in question was peripheral blood, obtained on day 0 of AZD1222 vaccination. The rearrangement links TRBV6-5 to TRBJ1-3; D is undetermined. The receptor's source is an adult in good health. CDR3 loop: CASRQPGNTIYF. The CDR3 DNA reads TGTGCCAGCAGGCAGCCTGGAAACACCATATATTTT.